The TCR beta chain described here comes from a study of blood T cells in healthy people across ages. With a J-beta primer mix and a sample-barcoded 5' primer, a second PCR ran about 7 to 12 cycles. Sequencing recovered at least 3 million CDR3-containing paired-end reads from each sample. MiXCR, applied by TCRdb to the 5' RACE reads, yields one record per CDR3 protein. The data contain roughly 1.9 million distinct CDR3 sequences, roughly two fifths of them singletons. Germline lookup yields CDR1 SGHTA and CDR2 FQGNSA. The CDR3 sequence is 16 residues long. Trimming removed 1 base from V and 0 bases from J, with 12 bases in between.

The TCR comes from a human donor in good health. The rearrangement joins TRBV7-2 to TRBJ2-5; no clear D. The sample comprised blood. The CDR3 DNA sequence: TGTGCCAGCAGCTTAGGGGCGAACCACTACCAAGAGACCCAGTACTTC. It encodes CASSLGANHYQETQYF.